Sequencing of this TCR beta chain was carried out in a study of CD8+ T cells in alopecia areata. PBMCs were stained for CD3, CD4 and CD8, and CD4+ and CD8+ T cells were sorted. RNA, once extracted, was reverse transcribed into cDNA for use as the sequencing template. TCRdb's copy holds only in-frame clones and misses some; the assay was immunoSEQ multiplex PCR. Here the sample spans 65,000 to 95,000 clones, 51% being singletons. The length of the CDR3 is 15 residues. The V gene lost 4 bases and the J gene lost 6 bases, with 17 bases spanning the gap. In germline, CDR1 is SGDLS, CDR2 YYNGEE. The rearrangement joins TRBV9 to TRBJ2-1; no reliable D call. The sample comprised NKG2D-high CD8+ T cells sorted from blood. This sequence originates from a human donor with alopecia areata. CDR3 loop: CASSFRTDPSNEQFF. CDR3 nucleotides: TGTGCCAGCAGCTTCCGGACCGACCCTAGCAATGAGCAGTTCTTC.